A single sample gave rise to the 25 T cell receptor beta chains below, sequenced in a study of OX40 agonist ivuxolimab in advanced cancers. The library was made by the immunoSEQ multiplex PCR assay. Imported from immuneACCESS, the table was reduced by TCRdb to in-frame sequences with V and J called. These copies leave out some clones; in studies compared against another copy, an unresolved V gene accounts for under half, and the cause of the remainder is not known. In all, the sample holds some 39,000 clones, and around nine tenths of those were seen once. In total, the top ten clones hold about 14% of the sample. The specimen was CD4+ or CD8+ T cells sorted from blood, collected in a trial of the OX40 agonist ivuxolimab. The source of these receptors is an adult with an advanced solid tumor such as melanoma, head and neck, liver or kidney cancer.

The chain recombines TRBV5-1 with TRBJ2-5; 8 positions match TRBD1. V was clipped by 4 bases and J by 1 base; unmatched bases: 3. This CDR3 region has 14 residues. The V gene's germline CDR1 is SGHRS and CDR2 YFSETQ. The CDR3 loop is CASSGDRGQETQYF. In DNA form, the CDR3 reads TGCGCCAGCAGCGGTGACAGGGGCCAAGAGACCCAGTACTTC.

The chain has TRBV5-1 and TRBJ2-2, with 11 bases identical to TRBD1. The germline gives CDR1 SGHRS, CDR2 YFSETQ. This CDR3 has 17 residues. Losses at the gene ends were 0 bases for V and 4 bases for J; bases not matched to a gene: 5. CDR3 nucleotide sequence: TGCGCCAGCAGCTTGGCCTTAGGGACAGGGGGCACCGGGGAGCTGTTTTTT. It encodes CASSLALGTGGTGELFF.

The table lists this clone with a count of one. CDR3: CASSWDRSTDTQYF. The CDR3 bases are TGTGCCAGCAGCTGGGACCGGAGCACAGATACGCAGTATTTT. The chain links TRBV7-9 to TRBJ2-3; D possibly uses TRBD1 or TRBD2 (5 bases each). The CDR3 is 14 amino acids. The V and J ends lost 4 bases and 0 bases respectively, with 8 bases between them. Looked up from germline, CDR1 is SEHNR and CDR2 is FQNEAQ (reference sequence).

This chain connects TRBV7-3 to TRBJ2-5; D is perhaps TRBD2 (7 bases). This CDR3 is built from 14 residues. The germline gives CDR1 SGHTA, CDR2 FQGTGA. The V end lost 4 bases, the J end lost 1 base, and 10 bases lay between the germline ends. The CDR3, as DNA: TGTGCCAGCAGCTGGGGGGGGCTCCAAGAGACCCAGTACTTC. This encodes CASSWGGLQETQYF. Based on the CDR3 plus reference TRBV7-3 and TRBJ2-5, the full variable domain is GAGVSQTPSNKVTEKGKYVELRCDPISGHTALYWYRQSLGQGPEFLIYFQGTGAADDSGLPNDRFFAVRPEGSVSTLKIQRTERGDSAVYLCASSWGGLQETQYFGPGTRLLVL.

This chain joins TRBV7-9 and TRBJ1-1; 7 bases match TRBD1. The CDR3 totals 13 residues. CDR1 is SEHNR, CDR2 FQNEAQ, per germline (reference sequence). After removal of 3 bases from V and 6 bases from J, the junction contained 4 bases not matched to a gene. The CDR3 spells CASSFQGEAEAFF. In DNA, the CDR3 is TGTGCCAGCAGCTTTCAGGGGGAGGCTGAAGCTTTCTTT.

This chain links TRBV30 with TRBJ2-7; D is ambiguous. CDR3 length: 13 residues. Germline values: CDR1 GTSNPN, CDR2 SVGIG (reference sequence). Trimming removed 0 bases from V and 3 bases from J, with 9 bases in between. CDR3 residues: CAWSVAVNYEQYF. CDR3 nucleotides: TGTGCCTGGAGTGTGGCCGTTAACTACGAGCAGTACTTC.

The chain employs TRBV7-9 and TRBJ1-5; D unresolved. The V and J ends lost 5 bases and 5 bases respectively, with 10 bases between them. CDR1 is SEHNR, CDR2 FQNEAQ, per germline (reference sequence). The CDR3 is 13 amino acids. The CDR3 bases are TGTGCCAGCAGCCGGACGGCTGATCAGCCCCAGCATTTT. This encodes CASSRTADQPQHF.

This clone was counted a single time. The rearrangement uses TRBV6-5 and TRBJ2-7; 10 positions match TRBD1. This CDR3 contains 14 residues. Germline assignment: CDR1 MNHEY and CDR2 SVGAGI. V was clipped by 2 bases and J by 7 bases; unmatched bases: 5. The CDR3 DNA follows: TGTGCCAGCAGTTACAGACAGGGGGCGGTAGAGCAGTACTTC. Translated: CASSYRQGAVEQYF.

The chain joins TRBV6-5 to TRBJ2-5; maybe TRBD2 (6 bases). The CDR3 has 15 residues. In germline, CDR1 is MNHEY, CDR2 SVGAGI. The ends were cut back, 7 bases at V and 2 bases at J, with 17 bases in the middle. The CDR3 protein is CASTPMGGLQETQYF. The CDR3 bases are TGTGCCAGCACCCCTATGGGGGGACTGCAAGAGACCCAGTACTTC.

The chain recombines TRBV7-4 with TRBJ1-4; D is ambiguous. The CDR3 is 16 residues long. Trimming pared 0 bases from V and 4 bases from J, leaving 12 bases between. Germline V lookup: CDR1 SGHVT, CDR2 SQSDAQ. CDR3 DNA sequence: TGTGCCAGCAGCTTAGCGCATGGGCGCAGTAATGAAAAACTGTTTTTT. This sequence encodes CASSLAHGRSNEKLFF.

The chain joins TRBV28 to TRBJ1-3; 8 bases align to TRBD1. CDR3 length: 16 amino acids. Germline V CDR1 and CDR2: MDHEN, SYDVKM. The V segment lost 6 bases and the J segment 0 bases; nucleotides outside the gene matches: 7. CDR3 nucleotides: TGTGCCAGCAGCTTGGACAGGGTTCTCTCTGGAAACACCATATATTTT. Protein product: CASSLDRVLSGNTIYF.

This rearrangement joins TRBV18 to TRBJ2-3; possibly TRBD2 for D (6 bases). Looked up from germline, CDR1 is KGHSH and CDR2 is LQKENI. The CDR3 consists of 17 residues. V was clipped by 1 base and J by 2 bases, with 16 bases between them. The CDR3 DNA reads as TGTGCCAGCTCACCACTTTTCGGCGGGAAACTCACAGATACGCAGTATTTT. As protein: CASSPLFGGKLTDTQYF.

This rearrangement joins TRBV15 to TRBJ2-7, with 9 bases aligning to TRBD1. Unmatched junction bases numbered 3, after V lost 1 base and J lost 2 bases. Germline assignment: CDR1 LNHNV and CDR2 YYDKDF (reference sequence). The CDR3 has 15 amino acids. In nucleotides, the CDR3 is TGTGCCACCAGCAGAGGACAGGGGGGGACCTACGAGCAGTACTTC. Amino acid sequence: CATSRGQGGTYEQYF.

The rearrangement links TRBV27 to TRBJ2-1; 9 nucleotides agree with TRBD1. Germline V gene sequence: CDR1 MNHEY, CDR2 SMNVEV (reference sequence). This CDR3 region has 21 residues. J was trimmed by 0 bases and V by 6 bases; bases with no gene match: 21. In nucleotides, the CDR3 is TGTGCCAGCAGCCCCGGGTGGGGGGGGACAGGGCCACAAAGCTCCTACAATGAGCAGTTCTTC. It yields the protein CASSPGWGGTGPQSSYNEQFF.

This chain uses TRBV7-9 with TRBJ1-1, with TRBD1 identical over 9 bases. Per the germline V gene, CDR1 is SEHNR and CDR2 is FQNEAQ (reference sequence). CDR3 length: 14 amino acids. V trimming: 2 bases; J trimming: 5 bases; junction bases outside the gene matches: 3. The CDR3 sequence is CASSLTGGRTEAFF. The CDR3 DNA follows: TGTGCCAGCAGCTTAACAGGGGGCCGGACTGAAGCTTTCTTT.

This clone was seen a few times. The rearrangement uses TRBV7-6 and TRBJ2-7; TRBD1 matches 9 bases. Germline loops: CDR1 SGHVS, CDR2 FNYEAQ. V was pared by 1 base and J by 5 bases, with 6 bases of the junction left unmatched. The CDR3 loop spans 15 amino acids. As DNA, the CDR3 is TGTGCCAGCAGCTTAGAGACAGGGGGACCCCACGAGCAGTACTTC. Residues: CASSLETGGPHEQYF.

This sequence joins TRBV5-1 and TRBJ2-7; no definite D call. V shed 2 bases and J shed 0 bases, with 6 bases lying between them. The CDR3 is 13 amino acids. Germline CDR1 reads SGHRS; CDR2 reads YFSETQ. The CDR3 nucleotides are TGCGCCAGCAGCTTCGGCAGCTCCTACGAGCAGTACTTC. It encodes CASSFGSSYEQYF.

The rearrangement joins TRBV6-5 to TRBJ1-2; TRBD1 matches 10 bases. The V gene end was trimmed by 6 bases and the J gene end by 1 base; junction bases not matched to a gene: 2. The germline V gene encodes CDR1 MNHEY and CDR2 SVGAGI. CDR3 length: 14 residues. In DNA form, the CDR3 reads TGTGCCAGCAGAGGACAGGGGGTTAACTATGGCTACACCTTC. Its protein is CASRGQGVNYGYTF.

The chain has TRBV18 and TRBJ2-2; D ambiguous. Germline values: CDR1 KGHSH, CDR2 LQKENI. The CDR3 has 14 residues. V lost 3 bases, J lost 6 bases, and 11 bases lay in between. The CDR3, as DNA: TGTGCCAGCTCACCCCGAAGTGTGGCCGGGGAGCTGTTTTTT. Translating it yields CASSPRSVAGELFF.

The chain uses TRBV4-1 and TRBJ2-1; TRBD2 is a possible D gene (6 bases). This CDR3 is 17 amino acids long. Germline CDR1 is MGHRA and CDR2 is YSYEKL. Trimming stripped 4 bases from V and 5 bases from J, with 21 bases between. In nucleotides, the CDR3 is TGCGCCAGCAGCCGTAGGGTAGCGGTCAGAGGGGACAATGAGCAGTTCTTC. Its translation is CASSRRVAVRGDNEQFF.

The chain has TRBV28 and TRBJ2-7; 7 bases line up with TRBD1. Germline V gene sequence: CDR1 MDHEN, CDR2 SYDVKM. CDR3 length equals 13 residues. V dropped 6 bases and J dropped 3; count of bases not matched to a gene: 5. DNA of the CDR3: TGTGCCAGCAGCTCGACAGGGAACTACGAGCAGTACTTC. Translation: CASSSTGNYEQYF.

This clone was observed once. The rearrangement joins TRBV30 to TRBJ1-3, with a weak D call TRBD1 (5 bases). CDR3 length: 13 amino acids. V gave up 5 bases and J gave up 1 base, with 9 bases separating them. Per the germline V gene, CDR1 is GTSNPN and CDR2 is SVGIG (reference sequence). DNA for the CDR3: TGTGCCTGGGACAGTCAATCTGGAAACACCATATATTTT. This encodes CAWDSQSGNTIYF.

CDR3: CASSRTREATNEKLFF. As DNA, the CDR3 is TGTGCCAGCTCTCGTACACGGGAGGCAACTAATGAAAAACTGTTTTTT. The chain carries TRBV18 and TRBJ1-4; D ambiguous. Germline lookup yields CDR1 KGHSH and CDR2 LQKENI. V dropped 6 bases and J dropped 0 bases, with 14 bases sitting between them. CDR3 length equals 16 residues.

V gene TRBV9 combines with J gene TRBJ2-6; D not resolved. The CDR3 sequence is 15 residues long. Trimming shortened V by 3 bases and J by 4 bases, and 11 bases separated the two germline ends. Germline V lookup: CDR1 SGDLS, CDR2 YYNGEE. CDR3 amino acids: CASSAPPRGANVLTF. CDR3 nucleotide sequence: TGTGCCAGCAGCGCCCCTCCGAGAGGGGCCAACGTCCTGACTTTC.

The chain carries TRBV13 and TRBJ2-5, with D hard to call. Trimming removed 5 bases from V and 2 bases from J, with 9 bases in between. This CDR3 has 13 amino acids. From germline, CDR1 is PRHDT and CDR2 FYEKMQ (reference sequence). The CDR3 sequence: CASSRRLQETQYF. CDR3 bases: TGTGCCAGCAGCCGACGGTTACAAGAGACCCAGTACTTC.